The 27 T cell receptor beta chains below were found in one sample sequenced in a study of blood T cells in healthy people across ages (dated by TCRdb to the mid-2010s). The method was 5' RACE. Sequencing instrument: Illumina HiSeq 2500. A second roughly 7 to 11 cycle PCR used a sample-barcoded 5' primer and a J-beta primer mix. TCRdb reanalyzed the raw reads on its own, using fastp at Q25 for trimming and MiXCR for clone calling, and kept in-frame beta chains. Every entry covers one CDR3 protein and lists the most common genes and DNA from its rows. Within this sample are 750,000 to 950,000 distinct CDR3 sequences, with about 55% of them counted one time only. The ten largest clones capture 41% of the sample. The sequenced sample was blood. All receptors derive from an elderly man in good health.

Remarks on this clonotype: At one end, the junction sequence differs from germline, possibly due to a read error. This rearrangement joins TRBV3-1 to TRBJ2-3; D possibly corresponds to TRBD2 (5 bases). Germline CDR1 is LGHDT and CDR2 is YNNKEL (reference sequence). The CDR3 runs to 15 residues. Written as DNA, the CDR3 is TGTGCCAGCAGTCGACTATTCTCTAGCACAGATACGCGGTATTTT. Translated, it gives CASSRLFSSTDTRYF.

Details on this clonotype: Mismatch with germline at one junction end may stem from a read error. The chain links TRBV5-1 to TRBJ1-1; 11 bases fit TRBD1. CDR1 and CDR2 from the germline V gene are SGHRS and YFSETQ. This CDR3 has 14 amino acids. CDR3 region: CASSPGTGGTEAFF. In nucleotides, the CDR3 is TGTGCCAGCAGCCCTGGGACAGGGGGCACTGAAGCTTTCTTT.

The chain employs TRBV2 and TRBJ2-3; 10 nucleotides align to TRBD2. CDR1 and CDR2 from the germline V gene are SNHLY and FYNNEI. This CDR3 spans 16 amino acids. The V segment lost 1 base and the J segment 5 bases; nucleotides outside the gene matches: 6. The CDR3 region is CASSEGLAGVQDTQYF. For the CDR3, the DNA is TGTGCCAGCAGTGAAGGGCTAGCGGGAGTTCAAGATACGCAGTATTTT.

This clonotype was observed a single time. Here the CDR3 reads CASSRRRIDSPLHF. CDR3 DNA: TGTGCCAGCAGTCGGAGGCGGATTGATTCACCCCTCCACTTT. This rearrangement joins TRBV27 to TRBJ1-6, with unresolved D. This CDR3 contains 14 residues. With 5 bases removed from V and 8 bases from J, the gap between germline ends came to 13 bases. Germline CDR1 is MNHEY and CDR2 is SMNVEV (reference sequence).

This chain connects TRBV3-1 to TRBJ2-6, with D possibly matching TRBD1 (5 bases). CDR1 is LGHDT and CDR2 is YNNKEL in the germline V gene (reference sequence). This CDR3 is built from 16 residues. V was shortened by 5 bases and J by 0 bases, with 11 bases between the two germline ends. This CDR3 reads CASSTRGSSGANVLTF. Written as DNA, the CDR3 is TGTGCCAGCAGCACAAGGGGAAGCTCTGGGGCCAACGTCCTGACTTTC.

The V and J genes are TRBV6-2 or TRBV6-3 and TRBJ2-5; the match to TRBD2 covers 10 bases. The germline V gene encodes CDR1 MNHEY and CDR2 SVGEGT. The CDR3 spans 15 residues. After removal of 2 bases from V and 3 bases from J, the junction contained 3 bases not matched to a gene. The CDR3: CASSYGGLAKETQYF. The CDR3 DNA follows: TGTGCCAGCAGTTACGGGGGACTAGCGAAAGAGACCCAGTACTTC.

The rearrangement uses TRBV2 and TRBJ2-3; 10 bases are shared with TRBD2. V shed 10 bases, J shed 0 bases, and the junction held 10 bases outside the gene matches. The germline V gene has CDR1 SNHLY and CDR2 FYNNEI. The CDR3 has 16 amino acids. DNA for the CDR3: TGTGCCAACCGTAAAGCGGGAGGGATAAGCACAGATACGCAGTATTTT. Its protein product is CANRKAGGISTDTQYF.

This rearrangement joins TRBV20-1 to TRBJ2-5; D might be TRBD1 (5 bases). Trimming removed 0 bases at V and 4 bases at J, with 15 bases between. Germline V CDR1 and CDR2: DFQATT, SNEGSKA (reference sequence). CDR3 size: 15 residues. The CDR3 region is CSARDGAAPLETQYF. The CDR3 DNA reads TGCAGTGCTAGAGATGGGGCAGCTCCACTAGAGACCCAGTACTTC.

The genes are TRBV27 and TRBJ2-4; 12 bases line up with TRBD2. The DNA end favors TRBJ2-5, so the J call may be wrong. Germline V gene sequence: CDR1 MNHEY, CDR2 SMNVEV (reference sequence). The CDR3 consists of 17 residues. The CDR3 DNA reads TGTGCCAGCAGTTTCCTGACTAGCGGGGGCCTCCAAGAGACCCAGTACTTC. As protein: CASSFLTSGGLQETQYF.

This clonotype occurred a few times. The chain combines TRBV29-1 with TRBJ2-1; perhaps D is TRBD1 or TRBD2 (5 bases each). V lost 8 bases to trimming and J lost 7 bases, with 9 bases between them. The CDR3 extends over 10 amino acids. Germline V gene sequence: CDR1 SQVTM, CDR2 ANQGSEA. The CDR3, as DNA: TGCAGCACTAGACAGAATGAGCAGTTCTTC. This sequence encodes CSTRQNEQFF.

The chain has TRBV12-3 or TRBV12-4 and TRBJ1-2, with D possibly matching TRBD1 (5 bases). This CDR3 is 14 amino acids long. Trimming removed 7 bases from V and 2 bases from J, with 14 bases in between. CDR3 coding DNA: TGTGCCAGCACCCCCACGGGGCGGAACTATGGCTACACCTTC. It specifies CASTPTGRNYGYTF.

The rearrangement links TRBV20-1 to TRBJ2-3, with 13 bases that match TRBD2. Germline loops: CDR1 DFQATT, CDR2 SNEGSKA (reference sequence). Trimming at V came to 6 bases and at J to 7 bases, leaving 16 bases not matched to a gene. This CDR3 spans 17 amino acids. CDR3 bases: TGCAGTGCCATTCCCCCCGGACTAGCGGGAGATCGAAATACGCAGTATTTT. Translation: CSAIPPGLAGDRNTQYF.

This chain joins TRBV11-2 and TRBJ2-7, with D perhaps given as TRBD1 or TRBD2 (6 bases each). The germline V and J ends were trimmed by 3 bases and 6 bases, with 21 bases remaining between them. CDR3 length: 16 amino acids. Germline CDR1 reads SGHAT; CDR2 reads FQNNGV. In DNA form, the CDR3 reads TGTGCCAGCAGCTTTGGTGGAGCCGGGGGCCGGGGCGAGCAGTACTTC. It specifies CASSFGGAGGRGEQYF.

The rearrangement links TRBV25-1 to TRBJ2-4; D is perhaps TRBD2 (7 bases). Per germline, CDR1 MGHDK and CDR2 SYGVNS. Trimming cost V 3 bases and J 0 bases, with 12 bases left between them. The CDR3 sequence is 16 residues long. The DNA of the CDR3 is TGTGCCAGCAGTGAGGCGGGGGCTCTAGCCAAAAACATTCAGTACTTC. It specifies CASSEAGALAKNIQYF.

There are a few counts of this clonotype. A junction end diverges from the germline sequence, so it may reflect a read error. V and J are TRBV5-1 and TRBJ2-7, with 7 bases identical to TRBD1. Germline V gene lookup returns CDR1 SGHRS and CDR2 YFSETQ. This CDR3 has 14 residues. The CDR3 coding sequence is TGTGCCAGCAGCTTAGAACAGGGGAGCTACGAGCAGTACTTC. Its translation: CASSLEQGSYEQYF.

J is TRBJ2-6 and V is TRBV7-2; no firm D call. CDR1 is SGHTA, CDR2 FQGNSA, per germline. The V and J ends lost 1 base and 2 bases respectively, with 12 bases between them. The CDR3 spans 17 residues. CDR3 in amino acids: CASSLGFGVAGANVLTF. The DNA of the CDR3 is TGTGCCAGCAGCTTAGGCTTTGGGGTCGCTGGGGCCAACGTCCTGACTTTC.

The table lists this clonotype with many counts. J is TRBJ2-5 and V is TRBV11-3; the match to TRBD2 covers 7 bases. The V segment lost 3 bases and the J segment 1 base; nucleotides outside the gene matches: 5. This CDR3 contains 15 residues. CDR1 is SGHNT, CDR2 YENEEA, per germline. The CDR3 protein is CASSFASGPQETQYF. CDR3 DNA: TGTGCCAGCAGCTTCGCTAGCGGTCCCCAAGAGACCCAGTACTTC.

As regards this clonotype: An end of the junction does not agree with germline; a read error may underlie this. V and J are TRBV7-7 and TRBJ2-3; D may correspond to TRBD1 or TRBD2 (5 bases each). Germline V CDR1 and CDR2: SSHAT, FNYEAQ (reference sequence). The CDR3 has 15 residues. CDR3: CASSLGTDSTDTQYF. Here the CDR3 DNA reads TGTGCTAGCAGCTTAGGGACGGATAGCACAGATACGCAGTATTTT.

The rearrangement links TRBV24-1 to TRBJ2-7, with 8 bases fitting TRBD1. Germline assignment: CDR1 KGHDR and CDR2 SFDVKD. J gave up 3 bases and V 7 bases, and 7 bases lay outside the gene matches. The CDR3 is 14 residues long. CDR3 residues: CATSHDRGGYEQYF. The CDR3 DNA sequence: TGTGCCACCAGCCACGACAGGGGCGGCTACGAGCAGTACTTC.

This clonotype was counted between two and nine times. V gene TRBV6-1 combines with J gene TRBJ2-7; 9 positions agree with TRBD2. V lost 6 bases to trimming and J lost 0 bases; unmatched junction nucleotides: 3. The CDR3 runs 14 residues. CDR1 and CDR2 (germline): MNHNS, SASEGT. The CDR3 DNA is TGTGCCAGCAGGCGACTAGCGGCCTCCTACGAGCAGTACTTC. Translated: CASRRLAASYEQYF.

The chain uses TRBV7-3 and TRBJ2-2; TRBD2 agrees at 7 bases. The germline V gene encodes CDR1 SGHTA and CDR2 FQGTGA. The trim removed 6 bases at V and 1 base at J, leaving 5 bases unmatched. CDR3 length: 15 residues. CDR3 in DNA: TGTGCCAGCAGTTGGGTAGCGGGGAACACCGGGGAGCTGTTTTTT. Protein product: CASSWVAGNTGELFF. Full variable domain (missing parts from reference TRBV7-3 and TRBJ2-2): GAGVSQTPSNKVTEKGKYVELRCDPISGHTALYWYRQSLGQGPEFLIYFQGTGAADDSGLPNDRFFAVRPEGSVSTLKIQRTERGDSAVYLCASSWVAGNTGELFFGEGSRLTVL.

The genes are TRBV5-1 and TRBJ1-2; D call uncertain. The CDR3 loop spans 14 amino acids. Per germline, CDR1 SGHRS and CDR2 YFSETQ. Trimming removed 2 bases at V and 8 bases at J, with 16 bases between. CDR3 DNA: TGCGCCAGCAGCTTTGGAGAATACGGAGGAGGCTACACCTTC. This encodes CASSFGEYGGGYTF.

The chain recombines TRBV20-1 with TRBJ2-1; 8 nucleotides line up with TRBD2. The CDR3 length is 19 residues. J gave up 5 bases and V 0 bases, and 18 bases lay outside the gene matches. Germline-derived CDR1 and CDR2 are DFQATT and SNEGSKA (reference sequence). The CDR3 loop reads CSARDGLQERLASDNEQFF. The CDR3, as DNA: TGCAGTGCTAGAGATGGGCTTCAGGAGAGACTAGCGAGCGACAATGAGCAGTTCTTC.

There are many counts of this clonotype. The chain links TRBV6-2 or TRBV6-3 to TRBJ2-3; D uncertain. V lost 2 bases and J 5 bases, leaving 5 bases between the germline ends. The CDR3 has 12 residues. Germline CDR1 reads MNHEY; CDR2 reads SVGEGT. This chain's CDR3 is CASSYVRDTQYF. Written as DNA, the CDR3 is TGTGCCAGCAGTTACGTGCGAGATACGCAGTATTTT.

This chain links TRBV7-8 with TRBJ2-7; 10 nucleotides agree with TRBD1. The CDR3 contains 16 residues. Germline CDR1 and CDR2: SGHVS and FQNEAQ. V lost 0 bases, J lost 2 bases, and 4 bases stayed unmatched. The CDR3, as DNA: TGTGCCAGCAGCTTAGCGAAGGGACAGGGGACCTACGAGCAGTACTTC. Protein: CASSLAKGQGTYEQYF. The full variable domain, completed using reference TRBV7-8 and TRBJ2-7, is GAGVSQSPRYKVAKRGQDVALRCDPISGHVSLFWYQQALGQGPEFLTYFQNEAQLDKSGLPSDRFFAERPEGSVSTLKIQRTQQEDSAVYLCASSLAKGQGTYEQYFGPGTRLTVT.

The V gene is TRBV6-5, the J gene TRBJ1-2; 7 bases align to TRBD1. The CDR3 spans 16 residues. CDR1 is MNHEY, CDR2 SVGAGI, per germline. V shed 10 bases, J shed 0 bases, and the junction held 14 bases outside the gene matches. In DNA, the CDR3 is TGTGCCAACCCGGACAGGAGGGGGTGGCCTAACTATGGCTACACCTTC. Translated: CANPDRRGWPNYGYTF.

This clonotype was counted between two and nine times. The gene calls are TRBV7-2 and TRBJ1-4; 7 bases match TRBD1. The CDR3 extends over 13 amino acids. CDR1 is SGHTA and CDR2 is FQGNSA in the germline V gene. With V trimmed by 5 bases and J by 7 bases, 4 bases remained unmatched. The CDR3 nucleotides are TGTGCCAGCAGCCCCCGGGACAGTGAAAAACTGTTTTTT. Amino acids: CASSPRDSEKLFF.